A single sample gave rise to the 13 T cell receptor beta chains below, sequenced in a study of shared clonotypes between healthy human individuals. Clones were sequenced by immunoSEQ multiplex PCR, and TCRdb holds only the in-frame ones, with some missing. The top ten clones hold more than 0.1% of a sample with over 2 million clones, roughly 96% of them seen once. The sequenced sample consisted of naive CD4+ T cells sorted from blood. Subset of the sample: CD45RA+ positively selected. The receptor set was obtained from a young man in good health.

This sequence joins TRBV11-3 and TRBJ2-5, with TRBD2 matching 13 bases. The V segment lost 4 bases and the J segment 2 bases; nucleotides outside the gene matches: 7. Germline lookup yields CDR1 SGHNT and CDR2 YENEEA. The CDR3 is 17 amino acids. CDR3 DNA sequence: TGTGCCAGCAGCTCTCGGACTAGCGGGGGATTACAAGAGACCCAGTACTTC. Translated, it gives CASSSRTSGGLQETQYF. Supplemented by reference TRBV11-3 and TRBJ2-5, the full variable domain reads EAGVVQSPRYKIIEKKQPVAFWCNPISGHNTLYWYLQNLGQGPELLIRYENEEAVDDSQLPKDRFSAERLKGVDSTLKIQPAELGDSAVYLCASSSRTSGGLQETQYFGPGTRLLVL.

V usage is TRBV28 and J usage is TRBJ1-2; 7 bases are a match to TRBD1. Germline assignment: CDR1 MDHEN and CDR2 SYDVKM. The CDR3 is 14 amino acids. Trimming cost V 5 bases and J 7 bases; bases outside gene matches: 10. CDR3 protein: CASSAYRGSSGYTF. The CDR3 region has the DNA TGTGCCAGCAGTGCCTACAGGGGAAGTTCTGGCTACACCTTC.

V is TRBV7-9 and J is TRBJ2-2; D not resolved. CDR3 length equals 12 residues. The germline V gene has CDR1 SEHNR and CDR2 FQNEAQ (reference sequence). The V end lost 3 bases, the J end lost 6 bases, and 5 bases lay between the germline ends. CDR3 in DNA: TGTGCCAGCAGCTTTGGACCCGGGGAGCTGTTTTTT. Translation: CASSFGPGELFF.

The chain uses TRBV2 and TRBJ1-1; no definite D call. Germline CDR1 SNHLY, CDR2 FYNNEI. The CDR3 covers 13 residues. The V gene lost 4 bases and the J gene lost 0 bases, with 6 bases spanning the gap. Here the CDR3 DNA reads TGTGCCAGCAGTGTACTATTGAACACTGAAGCTTTCTTT. It codes for CASSVLLNTEAFF.

The rearrangement uses TRBV5-1 and TRBJ1-3; 7 bases match TRBD1. After removal of 7 bases from V and 0 bases from J, the junction contained 10 bases not matched to a gene. Germline V gives CDR1 SGHRS, CDR2 YFSETQ. This CDR3 spans 16 amino acids. Here the CDR3 DNA reads TGCGCCAGCGGTTACGGACAGGCAACCTCTGGAAACACCATATATTTT. Its protein product is CASGYGQATSGNTIYF.

This clone was counted between two and nine times. Other DNA sequences within the sample encode an identical CDR3. V usage is TRBV28 and J usage is TRBJ1-1, with unresolved D. This CDR3 comprises 12 residues. The germline V gene has CDR1 MDHEN and CDR2 SYDVKM. V dropped 1 base and J dropped 0 bases, with 0 bases sitting between them. The CDR3 nucleotides are TGTGCCAGCAGTTTATTGAACACTGAAGCTTTCTTT. It is translated as CASSLLNTEAFF.

The chain carries TRBV28 and TRBJ1-5; a possible D gene is TRBD1 (5 bases). CDR1 MDHEN and CDR2 SYDVKM come from the germline V gene. CDR3 length equals 15 residues. V lost 3 bases, J lost 0 bases, and 9 bases lay in between. The CDR3 here is CASSLGVYSNQPQHF. CDR3 DNA: TGTGCCAGCAGTTTGGGGGTTTATAGCAATCAGCCCCAGCATTTT. The variable domain in full, completed from reference TRBV28 and TRBJ1-5, reads DVKVTQSSRYLVKRTGEKVFLECVQDMDHENMFWYRQDPGLGLRLIYFSYDVKMKEKGDIPEGYSVSREKKERFSLILESASTNQTSMYLCASSLGVYSNQPQHFGDGTRLSIL.

The V call is TRBV29-1, the J call TRBJ1-1; a weak D match, TRBD1 (5 bases). V dropped 2 bases and J dropped 5 bases, with 9 bases sitting between them. Germline lookup yields CDR1 SQVTM and CDR2 ANQGSEA. This CDR3 has 12 residues. In DNA form, the CDR3 reads TGCAGCGTTGAACCGGGGACGACTGAAGCTTTCTTT. Protein product: CSVEPGTTEAFF.

This sequence joins TRBV4-3 and TRBJ2-2, with D perhaps being TRBD1 or TRBD2 (6 bases each). Trimming removed 8 bases at V and 5 bases at J, with 21 bases between. The CDR3 spans 16 residues. From germline, CDR1 is LGHNA and CDR2 YSLEER. The CDR3: CASSPMTGALTGELFF. CDR3 sequence (DNA): TGCGCCAGCTCTCCGATGACGGGGGCTTTAACCGGGGAGCTGTTTTTT.

The count of this clone is one. This chain uses TRBV19 with TRBJ2-5; no definite D call. The CDR3 contains 14 residues. V lost 5 bases and J lost 0, with 10 bases in between. Germline V CDR1 and CDR2: LNHDA, SQIVND (reference sequence). CDR3 in DNA: TGTGCCAGTAGTTTGTTCGACAACCAAGAGACCCAGTACTTC. It encodes CASSLFDNQETQYF. Variable domain in full (rest from reference TRBV19 and TRBJ2-5): DGGITQSPKYLFRKEGQNVTLSCEQNLNHDAMYWYRQDPGQGLRLIYYSQIVNDFQKGDIAEGYSVSREKKESFPLTVTSAQKNPTAFYLCASSLFDNQETQYFGPGTRLLVL.

This clone came up once. The sample carries other DNA sequences with the same CDR3. This chain links TRBV5-1 with TRBJ2-7; 9 bases line up with TRBD1. V lost 4 bases to trimming and J lost 1 base; unmatched junction nucleotides: 3. The CDR3 contains 14 residues. CDR1 and CDR2 (germline): SGHRS, YFSETQ. CDR3 nucleotide sequence: TGCGCCAGCAGCGTCGGACAGGGGTCCTACGAGCAGTACTTC. This encodes CASSVGQGSYEQYF.

About this clone itself: A much larger clone lies a single base off, so this may be a read error. The chain joins TRBV30 to TRBJ1-3; TRBD1 aligns across 7 bases. Germline V gene lookup returns CDR1 GTSNPN and CDR2 SVGIG (reference sequence). The CDR3 totals 13 residues. This CDR3 is CTWMGQYGNTIYF. The CDR3 nucleotides read TGTACCTGGATGGGACAGTATGGAAACACCATATATTTT.

The chain uses TRBV27 and TRBJ1-6; D is undetermined. Between the trimmed V and J ends, which lost 5 bases and 1 base, there was a span of 12 bases. In germline, CDR1 is MNHEY, CDR2 SMNVEV (reference sequence). The CDR3 contains 16 residues. This CDR3 reads CASSTPGRSYNSPLHF. CDR3 in DNA: TGTGCCAGCAGTACCCCCGGGCGGTCCTATAATTCACCCCTCCACTTT.